This T cell receptor beta chain was captured by sequencing in a study of monozygotic twins with inflammatory bowel disease. Study findings and constraints: Healthy twins showed more clonotype sharing with others than IBD patients, especially patients with disease activity.

TCRdb processed the 5' RACE reads again and assigns one entry to each CDR3 protein, with no DNA. Its table lists 200,000 to 250,000 distinct CDR3 sequences. The CDR3 has 14 residues. In the case of this clonotype: Its target is not known.

This sequence was found in a human donor with ulcerative colitis or Crohn's disease, or a healthy co-twin of an affected twin (not recorded which). This chain joins TRBV12-3 or TRBV12-4 and TRBJ2-1. Material for sequencing was blood. The CDR3 sequence: CASSYNPSYNEQFF.